The rows below give T cell receptor gamma chains drawn from one sample of a study of gammadelta T cells in human blood. TCRdb repeated clone calling on the RT-PCR reads with CATT. The sample has 200 to 250 gamma-chain clones, 6.5% seen once. Sequenced: Vgamma9Vdelta2 gamma-delta T cells from infant blood. These receptors were collected from a human donor. CDR3s include the opening cysteine and the closing phenylalanine or tryptophan. Each record gives: clone size, J gene, V gene, CDR3 protein, CDR3 DNA. Expanded clones get a size class; other rows say once, few or many, or leave the size out.

few | TRGJP | TRGV10 | CAAWEIPQLGKKIKVF | TGTGCTGCGTGGGAGATACCTCAGTTGGGCAAAAAAATCAAGGTATTT
hyperexpanded | TRGJP | TRGV9 | CALWEIQELGKKIKVF | TGTGCCTTGTGGGAGATTCAAGAGTTGGGCAAAAAAATCAAGGTATTT
hyperexpanded | TRGJ1/TRGJ2 | TRGV10 | CAAWDYYKKLF | TGTGCTGCGTGGGATTATTATAAGAAACTCTTT
medium-sized | TRGJ1/TRGJ2 | TRGV4 | CATWEKKLF | TGTGCCACCTGGGAAAAGAAACTCTTT
hyperexpanded | TRGJP | TRGV9 | CALWEVSELGKKIKVF | TGTGCCTTGTGGGAGGTGAGTGAGTTGGGCAAAAAAATCAAGGTATTT
large | TRGJP | TRGV9 | CALWEVGELGKKIKVF | TGTGCCTTGTGGGAGGTGGGGGAGTTGGGCAAAAAAATCAAGGTATTT
. | TRGJP1 | TRGV10 | CTTVLRGMWFKIF | .
large | TRGJP1 | TRGV2 | CATWVEATGWFKIF | TGTGCCACCTGGGTTGAGGCCACTGGTTGGTTCAAGATATTT
large | TRGJP | TRGV9 | CALWESHQELGKKIKVF | TGTGCCTTGTGGGAGTCCCATCAAGAGTTGGGCAAAAAAATCAAGGTATTT
hyperexpanded | TRGJP | TRGV9 | CALWEVMELGKKIKVF | TGTGCCTTGTGGGAGGTGATGGAGTTGGGCAAAAAAATCAAGGTATTT
large | TRGJP1 | TRGV2 | CATWDDTTGWFKIF | TGTGCCACCTGGGACGATACCACTGGTTGGTTCAAGATATTT
large | TRGJP | TRGV9 | CALWELGKKIKVF | TGTGCCTTGTGGGAGTTGGGCAAAAAAATCAAGGTATTT
hyperexpanded | TRGJ1/TRGJ2 | TRGV9 | CALWEVHYYKKLF | TGTGCCTTGTGGGAGGTGCACTATTATAAGAAACTCTTT
few | TRGJP1 | TRGV10 | CAAWDFFGWFKIF | TGTGCTGCGTGGGATTTTTTTGGTTGGTTCAAGATATTT
large | TRGJP | TRGV9 | CALWDRQELGKKIKVF | TGTGCCTTGTGGGACAGGCAAGAGTTGGGCAAAAAAATCAAGGTATTT
hyperexpanded | TRGJ1/TRGJ2 | TRGV9 | CALWEYKKLF | TGTGCCTTGTGGGAGTATAAGAAACTCTTT
hyperexpanded | TRGJP | TRGV9 | CALWEVSRLGKKIKVF | TGTGCCTTGTGGGAGGTGTCACGGTTGGGCAAAAAAATCAAGGTATTT
. | TRGJP | TRGV9 | CALWEIPQLGKKIKVF | TGTGCATTGTGGGAGATACCTCAGTTGGGCAAAAAAATCAAGGTATTT
large | TRGJP1 | TRGV10 | CAAWATGWFKIF | TGTGCTGCGTGGGCCACTGGTTGGTTCAAGATATTT
few | TRGJP | TRGV9 | CALWEVFQELGKKIKVF | TGTGCCTTGTGGGAGGTGTTTCAAGAGTTGGGCAAAAAAATCAAGGTATTT
hyperexpanded | TRGJ1/TRGJ2 | TRGV9 | CALWEDYYKKLF | TGTGCCTTGTGGGAGGATTATTATAAGAAACTCTTT
hyperexpanded | TRGJ1/TRGJ2 | TRGV9 | CALWEVDQKLF | TGTGCCTTGTGGGAGGTTGATCAGAAACTCTTT
large | TRGJP1 | TRGV9 | CALWEPTGWFKIF | TGTGCCTTGTGGGAGCCGACTGGTTGGTTCAAGATATTT
few | TRGJP | TRGV9 | CALWEVGEFGKKIKVF | TGTGCCTTGTGGGAGGTGGGGGAGTTTGGCAAAAAAATCAAGGTATTT
hyperexpanded | TRGJP | TRGV9 | CALWEVELGKKIKVF | TGTGCCTTGTGGGAGGTGGAGTTGGGCAAAAAAATCAAGGTATTT
. | TRGJP | TRGV9 | CALWEGPIQELGKKIKVF | TGTGCCTTGTGGGAGGGGCCTATTCAAGAGTTGGGCAAAAAAATCAAGGTATTT
large | TRGJP | TRGV9 | CALWEVQAGELGKKIKVF | TGTGCCTTGTGGGAGGTGCAGGCCGGAGAGTTGGGCAAAAAAATCAAGGTATTT
hyperexpanded | TRGJP | TRGV9 | CALWEVQELGKKIKVF | TGTGCCTTGTGGGAGGTGCAAGAGTTGGGCAAAAAAATCAAGGTATTT
. | TRGJP1 | TRGV10 | CAAWDYFTGWFKIF | TGTGCTGCGTGGGATTATTTCACTGGTTGGTTCAAGATATTT
large | TRGJP | TRGV9 | CALWESQELGKKIKVF | TGTGCCTTGTGGGAGTCACAAGAGTTGGGCAAAAAAATCAAGGTATTT